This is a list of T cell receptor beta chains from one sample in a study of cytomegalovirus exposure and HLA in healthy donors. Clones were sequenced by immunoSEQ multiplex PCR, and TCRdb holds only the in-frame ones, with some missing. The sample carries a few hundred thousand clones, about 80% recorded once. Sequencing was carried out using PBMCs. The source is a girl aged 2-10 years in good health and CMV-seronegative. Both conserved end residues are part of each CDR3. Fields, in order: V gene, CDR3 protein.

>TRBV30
CAWSWGGGYNEQFF
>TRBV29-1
CSARTPSSYEQYF
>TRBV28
CASSPGTGNSPLHF
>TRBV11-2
CASSPTGTADETQYF
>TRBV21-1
CASSDRGPKGGNTIYF
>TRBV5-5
CASSLGSRDSNQPQHF
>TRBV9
CASSPDSGKQFF
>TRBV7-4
CASSLPGNDNEQFF
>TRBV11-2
CASSLMSAGGYNEQFF
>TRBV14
CASSHPGYREVYNEQFF
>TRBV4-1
CASSQEGLPEEEAFF
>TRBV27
CASSPRSMGQGGLGTDTQYF
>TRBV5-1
CASSATGLGSNEQFF
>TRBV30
CAWSARRAGVRNQPQHF
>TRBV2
CASSRRDSNEKLFF
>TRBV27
CASSTGTSGPTDF
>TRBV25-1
CASSDPRATVYEQYF
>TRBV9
CASSRDRGSGQETQYF
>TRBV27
CASSLSPAKGLAHYEQYF
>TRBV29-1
CSRGFVPNTEAFF
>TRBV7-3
CASSQGPNTEAFF